One and the same sample provided the 3 T cell receptor beta chains below, sequenced in a study of graft-versus-host responses after intestinal transplantation. Some clones are missing from TCRdb's copy, which holds only in-frame ones; the method was immunoSEQ multiplex PCR. The sample has tens of thousands of clones, over 85% seen once. The sequencing here drew on PBMCs, taken 26 days after transplant. The origin of the receptors is a human patient who received an intestinal transplant, so some T cells may come from the graft donor.

This chain connects TRBV7-8 to TRBJ2-7; TRBD2 agrees at 13 bases. Germline trimming cut 3 bases from V and 0 bases from J; bases unmatched to any gene: 2. Germline values: CDR1 SGHVS, CDR2 FQNEAQ. The CDR3 length is 16 residues. This CDR3 is CASSLGLAGISYEQYF. CDR3 nucleotides: TGTGCCAGCAGCTTGGGACTAGCGGGGATCTCCTACGAGCAGTACTTC.

The J gene is TRBJ2-2, the V gene TRBV30; no clear D gene. This CDR3 comprises 15 residues. Germline V gives CDR1 GTSNPN, CDR2 SVGIG (reference sequence). Trimming left V 0 bases short and J 0 bases short, with 8 bases between. Here the CDR3 DNA reads TGTGCCTGGAGTGTTGGAGTGGCGAACACCGGGGAGCTGTTTTTT. Translated, it gives CAWSVGVANTGELFF. Looking up the rest from reference TRBV30 and TRBJ2-2 gives the full variable domain: SQTIHQWPATLVQPVGSPLSLECTVEGTSNPNLYWYRQAAGRGLQLLFYSVGIGQISSEVPQNLSASRPQDRQFILSSKKLLLSDSGFYLCAWSVGVANTGELFFGEGSRLTVL.

The J gene is TRBJ2-6, the V gene TRBV2; the D gene is possibly TRBD2 (5 bases). The V gene lost 8 bases and the J gene lost 0 bases, with 14 bases spanning the gap. Germline CDR1 reads SNHLY; CDR2 reads FYNNEI. The CDR3 runs 16 residues. CDR3 sequence: CASSYYRDSGANVLTF. In DNA form, the CDR3 reads TGTGCCAGCTCTTACTACCGGGACTCTGGGGCCAACGTCCTGACTTTC.